This T cell receptor (beta chain) was retrieved from a study of blood T cell repertoires in COVID-19. Those enrolled, adults aged 18 to 89 years, came from about two dozen US areas. Clinical history as reported by participants underpinned cohort assignment. In Cohort 3, a recovered donor had either two negative PCRs, clearance, or symptom resolution. The protocol was immunoSEQ multiplex PCR, while the TCRdb copy is restricted to in-frame clones and leaves out a portion. The repertoire holds about 380,000 clones, with 87% as singletons. V dropped 6 bases and J dropped 4; count of bases not matched to a gene: 3. The CDR3 is made up of 14 amino acids. Germline V lookup: CDR1 MNHEY, CDR2 SVGAGI. Only one count was recorded for this clone.

The sequence was obtained from a man between 25 and 39 years old who had recovered from COVID-19. The rearrangement uses TRBV6-5 and TRBJ1-3, with 10 bases identical to TRBD1. Sample: PBMCs or T cells enriched from blood (not recorded which). This CDR3 reads CASSDRGLGNTIYF. Here the CDR3 DNA reads TGTGCCAGCAGCGACAGGGGGCTCGGAAACACCATATATTTT.